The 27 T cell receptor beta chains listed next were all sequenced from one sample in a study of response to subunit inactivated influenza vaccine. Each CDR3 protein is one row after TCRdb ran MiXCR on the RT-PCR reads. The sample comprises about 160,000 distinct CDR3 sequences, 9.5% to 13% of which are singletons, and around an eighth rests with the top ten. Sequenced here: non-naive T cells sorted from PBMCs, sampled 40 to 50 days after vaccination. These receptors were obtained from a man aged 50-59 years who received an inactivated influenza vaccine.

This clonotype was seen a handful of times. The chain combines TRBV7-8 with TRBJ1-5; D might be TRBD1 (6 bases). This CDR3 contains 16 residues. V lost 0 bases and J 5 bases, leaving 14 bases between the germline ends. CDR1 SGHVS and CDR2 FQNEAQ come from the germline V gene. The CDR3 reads CASSLAGGGPDQPQHF. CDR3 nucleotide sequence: TGTGCCAGCAGCTTAGCTGGAGGGGGTCCGGATCAGCCCCAGCATTTT.

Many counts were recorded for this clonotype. CDR3 sequence (DNA): TGTGCCAGCAGTTCCGGACAGCCGTACAATGAGCAGTTCTTC. Protein product: CASSSGQPYNEQFF. The J gene is TRBJ2-1, the V gene TRBV12-3 or TRBV12-4; TRBD1 is a possible D gene (6 bases). V lost 4 bases to trimming and J lost 4 bases, with 11 bases between them. The CDR3 is made up of 14 amino acids.

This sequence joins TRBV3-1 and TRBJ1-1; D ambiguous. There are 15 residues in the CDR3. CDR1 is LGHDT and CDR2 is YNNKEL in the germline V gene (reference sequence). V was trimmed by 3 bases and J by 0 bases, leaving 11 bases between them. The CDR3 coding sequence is TGTGCCAGCAGCCACCCCCTGGGGATGAACACTGAAGCTTTCTTT. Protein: CASSHPLGMNTEAFF.

CDR3 residues: CASSQEEGNTDTQYF. The CDR3 bases are TGTGCCAGCAGCCAGGAGGAGGGTAACACAGATACGCAGTATTTT. The chain employs TRBV7-9 and TRBJ2-3, with a possible D match to TRBD2 (6 bases). The CDR3 consists of 15 residues. Trimming took off 5 bases at V and 2 bases at J, with 14 bases between the two ends. Germline V CDR1 and CDR2: SEHNR, FQNEAQ (reference sequence).

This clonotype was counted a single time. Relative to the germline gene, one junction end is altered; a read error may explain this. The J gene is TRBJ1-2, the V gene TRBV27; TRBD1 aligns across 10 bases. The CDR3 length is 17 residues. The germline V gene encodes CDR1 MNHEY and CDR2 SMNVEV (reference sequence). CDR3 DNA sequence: TGTGCCAGCAGTACTCGACAGGGGGCAAGGGGTAACTATTGCTACACCTTC. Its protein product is CASSTRQGARGNYCYTF.

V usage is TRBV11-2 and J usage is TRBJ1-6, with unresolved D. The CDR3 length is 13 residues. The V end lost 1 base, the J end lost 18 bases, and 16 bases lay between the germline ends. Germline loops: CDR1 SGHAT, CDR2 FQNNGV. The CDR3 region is CASSLGPRVPDHF. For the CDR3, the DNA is TGTGCCAGCAGCTTAGGCCCTCGGGTCCCAGACCACTTT.

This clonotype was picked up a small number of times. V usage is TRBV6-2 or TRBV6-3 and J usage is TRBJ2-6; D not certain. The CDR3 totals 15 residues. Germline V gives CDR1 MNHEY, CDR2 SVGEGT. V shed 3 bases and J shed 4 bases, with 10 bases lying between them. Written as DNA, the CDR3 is TGTGCCAGCAGTTATTATGGGTCCGGGGCCAACGTCCTGACTTTC. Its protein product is CASSYYGSGANVLTF.

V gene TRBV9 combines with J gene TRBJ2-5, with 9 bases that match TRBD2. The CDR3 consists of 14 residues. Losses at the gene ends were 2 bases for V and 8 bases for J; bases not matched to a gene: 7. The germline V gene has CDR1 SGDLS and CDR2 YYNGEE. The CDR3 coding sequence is TGTGCCAGCAGCGTTATAGCGGGAGATGGAACCCAGTACTTC. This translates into CASSVIAGDGTQYF.

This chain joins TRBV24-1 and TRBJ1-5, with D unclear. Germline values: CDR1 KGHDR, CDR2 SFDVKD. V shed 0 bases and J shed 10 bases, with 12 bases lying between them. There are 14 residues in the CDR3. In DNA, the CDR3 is TGTGCCACCAGTGATTTGAGTGCTACAAGACCCCAGCATTTT. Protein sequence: CATSDLSATRPQHF.

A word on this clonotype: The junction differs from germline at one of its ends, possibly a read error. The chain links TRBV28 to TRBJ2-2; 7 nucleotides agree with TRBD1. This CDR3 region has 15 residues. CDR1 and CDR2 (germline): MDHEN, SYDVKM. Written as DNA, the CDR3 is TGTGCCAGCAGTGCGGACAGGACGAACACCGGGGAGCTGTATTTT. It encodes CASSADRTNTGELYF.

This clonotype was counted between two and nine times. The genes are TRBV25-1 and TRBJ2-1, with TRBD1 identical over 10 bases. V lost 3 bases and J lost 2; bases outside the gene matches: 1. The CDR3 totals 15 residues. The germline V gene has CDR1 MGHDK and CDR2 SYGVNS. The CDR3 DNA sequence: TGTGCCAGCAGTGATGGACAGGGGGCCTACAATGAGCAGTTCTTC. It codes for CASSDGQGAYNEQFF.

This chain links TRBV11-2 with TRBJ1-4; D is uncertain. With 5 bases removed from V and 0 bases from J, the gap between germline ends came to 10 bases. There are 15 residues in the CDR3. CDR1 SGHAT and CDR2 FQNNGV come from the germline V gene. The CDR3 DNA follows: TGTGCCAGCAGCCGAATAGGGACAACTAATGAAAAACTGTTTTTT. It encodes CASSRIGTTNEKLFF.

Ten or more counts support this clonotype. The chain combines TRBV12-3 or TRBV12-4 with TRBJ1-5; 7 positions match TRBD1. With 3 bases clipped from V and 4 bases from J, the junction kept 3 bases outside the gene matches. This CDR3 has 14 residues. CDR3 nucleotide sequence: TGTGCCAGCAGTTTTTCACAGGGGAATCAGCCCCAGCATTTT. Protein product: CASSFSQGNQPQHF.

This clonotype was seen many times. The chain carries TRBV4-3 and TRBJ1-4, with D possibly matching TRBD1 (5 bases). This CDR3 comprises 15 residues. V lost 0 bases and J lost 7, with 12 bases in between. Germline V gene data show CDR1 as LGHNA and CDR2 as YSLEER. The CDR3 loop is CASSQEGVPSEKLFF. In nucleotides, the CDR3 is TGCGCCAGCAGCCAAGAGGGGGTCCCTAGTGAAAAACTGTTTTTT.

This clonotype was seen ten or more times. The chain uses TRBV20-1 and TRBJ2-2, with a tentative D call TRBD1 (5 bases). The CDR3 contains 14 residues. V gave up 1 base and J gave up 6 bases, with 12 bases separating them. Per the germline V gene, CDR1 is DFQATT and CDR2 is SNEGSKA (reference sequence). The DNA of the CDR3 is TGCAGTGCTAGAGGGGGCGTTGTTGCCGGGGAGCTGTTTTTT. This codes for CSARGGVVAGELFF.

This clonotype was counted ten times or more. DNA of the CDR3: TGTGCCAGCAGCTTAGGCCCATGGTGGGCGGCCAAAAACATTCAGTACTTC. Residues: CASSLGPWWAAKNIQYF. This chain uses TRBV13 with TRBJ2-4; D unresolved. Trimming left V 0 bases short and J 1 base short, with 13 bases between. The CDR3 sequence is 17 residues long. Germline values: CDR1 PRHDT, CDR2 FYEKMQ (reference sequence).

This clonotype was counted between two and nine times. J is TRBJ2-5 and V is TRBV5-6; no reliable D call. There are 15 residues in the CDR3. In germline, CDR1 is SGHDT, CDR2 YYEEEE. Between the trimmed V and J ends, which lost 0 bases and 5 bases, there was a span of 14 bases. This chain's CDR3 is CASSLGLWGDETQYF. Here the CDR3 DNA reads TGTGCCAGCAGCTTGGGGTTGTGGGGTGATGAGACCCAGTACTTC.

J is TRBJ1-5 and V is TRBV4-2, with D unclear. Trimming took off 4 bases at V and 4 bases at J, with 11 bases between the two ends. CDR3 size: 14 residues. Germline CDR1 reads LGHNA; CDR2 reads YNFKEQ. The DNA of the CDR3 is TGTGCCAGCAGCCTGGACGCGGGAAATCAGCCCCAGCATTTT. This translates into CASSLDAGNQPQHF.

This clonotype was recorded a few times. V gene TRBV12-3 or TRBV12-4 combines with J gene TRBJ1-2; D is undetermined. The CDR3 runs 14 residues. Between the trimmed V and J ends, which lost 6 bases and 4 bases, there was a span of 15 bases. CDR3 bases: TGTGCCAGCAGCCTCCATGGAGCACGCTATGGCTACACCTTC. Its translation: CASSLHGARYGYTF.

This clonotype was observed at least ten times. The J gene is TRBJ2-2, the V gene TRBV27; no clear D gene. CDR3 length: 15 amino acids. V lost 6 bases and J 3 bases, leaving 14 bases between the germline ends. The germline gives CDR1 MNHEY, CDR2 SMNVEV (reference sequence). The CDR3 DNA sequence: TGTGCCAGCAGGAAGGACCGGTTTGACACCGGGGAGCTGTTTTTT. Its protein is CASRKDRFDTGELFF.

In nucleotides, the CDR3 is TGCAGTGCTAGTGGCAGGGCGAATGAGCAGTTCTTC. Protein product: CSASGRANEQFF. V is TRBV20-1 and J is TRBJ2-1; TRBD1 is a possible D gene (5 bases). Germline values: CDR1 DFQATT, CDR2 SNEGSKA (reference sequence). With 3 bases removed from V and 7 bases from J, the gap between germline ends came to 10 bases. The CDR3 has 12 residues.

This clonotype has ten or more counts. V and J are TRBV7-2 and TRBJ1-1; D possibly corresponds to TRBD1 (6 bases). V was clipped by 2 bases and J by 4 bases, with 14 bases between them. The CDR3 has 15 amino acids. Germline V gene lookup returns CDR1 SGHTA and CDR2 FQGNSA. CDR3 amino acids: CASSLIMGAGTEAFF. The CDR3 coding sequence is TGTGCCAGCAGCTTAATCATGGGGGCAGGCACTGAAGCTTTCTTT.

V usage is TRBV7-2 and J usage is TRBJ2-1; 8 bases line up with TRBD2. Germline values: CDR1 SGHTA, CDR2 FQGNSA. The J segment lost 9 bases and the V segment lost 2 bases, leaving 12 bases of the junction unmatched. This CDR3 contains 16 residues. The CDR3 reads CASSLSLAGGRIEQFF. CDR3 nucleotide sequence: TGTGCCAGCAGCTTAAGTCTGGCGGGAGGTCGCATTGAGCAGTTCTTC.

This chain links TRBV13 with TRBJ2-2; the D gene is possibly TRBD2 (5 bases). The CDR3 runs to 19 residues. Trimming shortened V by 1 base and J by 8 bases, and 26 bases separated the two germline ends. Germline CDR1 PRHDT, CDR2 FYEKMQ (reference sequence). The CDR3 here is CASSLARPRGSYGAGELFF. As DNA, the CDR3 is TGTGCCAGCAGCTTAGCCCGGCCGCGCGGGTCGTACGGAGCTGGGGAGCTGTTTTTT.

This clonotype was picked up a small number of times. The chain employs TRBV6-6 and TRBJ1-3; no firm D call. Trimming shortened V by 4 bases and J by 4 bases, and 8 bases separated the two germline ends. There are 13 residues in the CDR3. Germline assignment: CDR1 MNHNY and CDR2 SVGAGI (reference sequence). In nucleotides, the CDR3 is TGTGCCAGCAGTTCCGAAACAGGAAACACCATATATTTT. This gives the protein CASSSETGNTIYF.

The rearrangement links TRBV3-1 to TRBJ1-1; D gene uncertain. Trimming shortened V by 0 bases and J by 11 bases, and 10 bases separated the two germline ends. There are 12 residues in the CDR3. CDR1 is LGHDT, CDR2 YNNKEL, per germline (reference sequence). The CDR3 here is CASSQDRTLAFF. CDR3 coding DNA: TGTGCCAGCAGCCAAGATAGGACGCTCGCTTTCTTT. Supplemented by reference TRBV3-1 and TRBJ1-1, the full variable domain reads DTAVSQTPKYLVTQMGNDKSIKCEQNLGHDTMYWYKQDSKKFLKIMFSYNNKELIINETVPNRFSPKSPDKAHLNLHINSLELGDSAVYFCASSQDRTLAFFGQGTRLTVV.

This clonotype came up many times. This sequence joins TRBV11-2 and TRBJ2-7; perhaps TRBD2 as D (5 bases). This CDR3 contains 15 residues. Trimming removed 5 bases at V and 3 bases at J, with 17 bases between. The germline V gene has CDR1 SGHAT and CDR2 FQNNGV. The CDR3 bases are TGTGCCAGCAGCCAAAAGGGAGTTTTCATCTACGAGCAGTACTTC. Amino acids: CASSQKGVFIYEQYF.